The T cell receptor beta chain under discussion was sequenced for a study of blood T cells in healthy people across ages. About the study: About one barcoded beta molecule per two T cells was the capture yield of template switching. Findings and caveats of the study: Estimated diversity across one million T cells was deemed an underestimate.

Combining a sample-barcoded 5' primer with a J-beta primer mix, a second PCR ran for 7 to 11 cycles. Each CDR3 protein gets one entry after TCRdb re-called the 5' RACE reads with MiXCR. The table lists some 1.4 million distinct CDR3 sequences, around 39% of them singletons. Worth noting for this clonotype: Antigen unknown. This clone may be a read error of a much larger clone one base away.

The TCR was taken from a woman between 18 and 30 years old in good health. Sequenced input: blood.

The CDR3, as DNA: TGTGCCATCAGGAGTGGTATGGGCGAGCAGTTCTTC. This codes for CAIRSGMGEQFF. The chain couples TRBV10-3 to TRBJ2-1; no clear D. V lost 6 bases to trimming and J lost 10 bases, with 13 bases between them. The CDR3 extends over 12 amino acids. CDR1 and CDR2 from the germline V gene are ENHRY and SYGVKD.